These 20 T cell receptor beta chains were all obtained from the same sample, sequenced in a study of blood T cells in healthy people across ages. Next came a second PCR, run for roughly 7 to 12 cycles, which used a sample-barcoded 5' primer along with a J-beta primer mix. MiXCR, applied by TCRdb to the 5' RACE reads, yields one record per CDR3 protein. This table holds 1.5 million to 2 million distinct CDR3 sequences, about 49% found once. Sequencing used blood. These receptor sequences come from a woman aged 40 to 50 in good health.

This clonotype was picked up a small number of times. This sequence joins TRBV27 and TRBJ2-7; D unclear. Looked up from germline, CDR1 is MNHEY and CDR2 is SMNVEV (reference sequence). V lost 2 bases to trimming and J lost 10 bases, with 18 bases between them. CDR3 length: 14 residues. The CDR3 region is CASSLGGRTINQYF. CDR3 DNA sequence: TGTGCCAGCAGTTTAGGTGGCAGGACGATCAACCAGTACTTC.

V and J are TRBV4-3 and TRBJ2-5; 11 bases line up with TRBD1. The CDR3 length is 16 residues. After removal of 3 bases from V and 5 bases from J, the junction contained 8 bases not matched to a gene. Germline lookup yields CDR1 LGHNA and CDR2 YSLEER. The CDR3 here is CASSQDGQGAWETQYF. Here the CDR3 DNA reads TGCGCCAGCAGCCAGGATGGACAGGGGGCTTGGGAGACCCAGTACTTC.

The chain recombines TRBV20-1 with TRBJ2-7, with 9 bases fitting TRBD1. The J call is doubtful: the DNA matches TRBJ2-4 better. Per the germline V gene, CDR1 is DFQATT and CDR2 is SNEGSKA (reference sequence). The length of the CDR3 is 16 residues. The CDR3 coding sequence is TGCAGTGCTAGACCTGACAGGGGGAAAGCCAAAAACATTCAGTACTTC. This codes for CSARPDRGKAKNIQYF.

This chain links TRBV19 with TRBJ1-2, with D possibly matching TRBD1 (5 bases). This CDR3 spans 15 amino acids. V lost 5 bases, J lost 7 bases, and 20 bases lay in between. Germline V gene data show CDR1 as LNHDA and CDR2 as SQIVND (reference sequence). The CDR3 DNA follows: TGTGCCAGTAGTCCCGGGACTGCATTCTTGAGTGGCTACACCTTC. Translation gives CASSPGTAFLSGYTF.

The J gene is TRBJ2-1, the V gene TRBV7-2; TRBD2 matches 7 bases. CDR1 and CDR2 from the germline V gene are SGHTA and FQGNSA. The trim removed 10 bases at V and 0 bases at J, leaving 9 bases unmatched. The CDR3 sequence is 15 residues long. The CDR3 loop is CAISIAGPSYNEQFF. The CDR3 region has the DNA TGTGCCATCTCAATAGCGGGCCCCTCCTACAATGAGCAGTTCTTC.

This sequence joins TRBV6-1 and TRBJ2-7, with 7 bases fitting TRBD1. CDR1 is MNHNS and CDR2 is SASEGT in the germline V gene. The CDR3 loop spans 14 amino acids. J was trimmed by 0 bases and V by 6 bases; bases with no gene match: 5. The CDR3 protein is CASRTDRSSYEQYF. For the CDR3, the DNA is TGTGCCAGCAGGACGGACAGGAGCTCCTACGAGCAGTACTTC.

The chain links TRBV5-1 to TRBJ2-6; 7 bases are shared with TRBD1. Germline V gene sequence: CDR1 SGHRS, CDR2 YFSETQ. With 5 bases clipped from V and 3 bases from J, the junction kept 14 bases outside the gene matches. CDR3 length equals 18 residues. This CDR3 reads CASRETGQSIGGANVLTF. In DNA form, the CDR3 reads TGCGCCAGCAGGGAAACGGGACAGAGCATCGGTGGGGCCAACGTCCTGACTTTC.

A few counts support this clonotype. The CDR3 DNA reads TGTGCCATCAGAACAGGGACTGCTAACTATGGCTACACCTTC. Protein sequence: CAIRTGTANYGYTF. The J gene is TRBJ1-2, the V gene TRBV10-3; D is perhaps TRBD1 (6 bases). Per the germline V gene, CDR1 is ENHRY and CDR2 is SYGVKD. The V gene lost 6 bases and the J gene lost 0 bases, with 11 bases spanning the gap. The CDR3 is 14 residues long.

This chain uses TRBV28 with TRBJ2-5; the match to TRBD2 covers 8 bases. Unmatched junction bases numbered 6, after V lost 6 bases and J lost 6 bases. Germline V gene data show CDR1 as MDHEN and CDR2 as SYDVKM. CDR3 length: 13 amino acids. The CDR3 is CASRPSGGQTQYF. The CDR3 DNA reads as TGTGCCAGCAGACCCTCGGGGGGGCAGACCCAGTACTTC.

This sequence joins TRBV6-2 or TRBV6-3 and TRBJ1-2; TRBD1 is a possible D gene (5 bases). This CDR3 is 14 amino acids long. The germline V and J ends were trimmed by 6 bases and 1 base, with 12 bases remaining between them. Germline V gives CDR1 MNHEY, CDR2 SVGEGT. DNA of the CDR3: TGTGCCAGCAGAGCGACAGAGATTAACTATGGCTACACCTTC. Its protein is CASRATEINYGYTF.

The chain employs TRBV12-3 or TRBV12-4 and TRBJ2-1; 7 nucleotides align to TRBD2. Trimming took 4 bases from V and 0 from J; bases not matched to a gene: 9. There are 17 residues in the CDR3. The CDR3 bases are TGTGCCAGCAGTTCCCCGGGGGGACTAAGCTCCTACAATGAGCAGTTCTTC. Translating it yields CASSSPGGLSSYNEQFF.

This clonotype has a handful of counts. The chain employs TRBV7-2 and TRBJ2-4; D may be TRBD1 (5 bases). CDR1 SGHTA and CDR2 FQGNSA come from the germline V gene. There are 16 residues in the CDR3. V shed 5 bases and J shed 3 bases, with 17 bases lying between them. The CDR3 loop reads CASSTQGGVIKNIQYF. The DNA of the CDR3 is TGTGCCAGCAGCACTCAGGGTGGGGTAATCAAAAACATTCAGTACTTC.

In its sample, this clonotype was seen once. J is TRBJ2-1 and V is TRBV2, with 10 bases lining up with TRBD2. Germline CDR1 reads SNHLY; CDR2 reads FYNNEI. Trimming removed 3 bases from V and 6 bases from J; junction bases left unmatched: 8. This CDR3 has 16 amino acids. The CDR3 DNA reads as TGTGCCAGCAGTGACCGTACTAGCGGGGTAATCAATGAGCAGTTCTTC. Amino acids: CASSDRTSGVINEQFF.

The chain joins TRBV7-2 to TRBJ2-3; a possible D gene is TRBD2 (6 bases). The V end lost 6 bases, the J end lost 0 bases, and 13 bases lay between the germline ends. In germline, CDR1 is SGHTA, CDR2 FQGNSA. CDR3 length equals 15 residues. The DNA of the CDR3 is TGTGCCAGCAGACCGCGGGGCTCTAGCACAGATACGCAGTATTTT. It specifies CASRPRGSSTDTQYF.

There are a few counts of this clonotype. The V call is TRBV12-3 or TRBV12-4, the J call TRBJ1-4; D is undetermined. Trimming pared 3 bases from V and 5 bases from J, leaving 13 bases between. The CDR3 spans 15 residues. Written as DNA, the CDR3 is TGTGCCAGCAGTTTCGGGAGGGCTAGGAATGAAAAACTGTTTTTT. Its translation is CASSFGRARNEKLFF.

The chain has TRBV13 and TRBJ2-3; D is tentatively TRBD1 or TRBD2 (6 bases each). The V end lost 5 bases, the J end lost 9 bases, and 15 bases lay between the germline ends. The CDR3 has 13 residues. Germline values: CDR1 PRHDT, CDR2 FYEKMQ (reference sequence). This CDR3 is CASSLGAGGTQYF. In DNA, the CDR3 is TGTGCCAGCAGCCTGGGGGCCGGAGGGACGCAGTATTTT.

This clonotype was recorded a few times. The chain couples TRBV12-3 or TRBV12-4 to TRBJ2-4; D is ambiguous. Trimming left V 5 bases short and J 6 bases short, with 14 bases between. This CDR3 contains 14 residues. In nucleotides, the CDR3 is TGTGCCAGCAGTGTGCCGGTGGCGCGAAACATTCAGTACTTC. Its translation is CASSVPVARNIQYF.

This clonotype was seen a few times. V is TRBV20-1 and J is TRBJ2-4, with D unclear. The CDR3 covers 14 residues. Germline V gene lookup returns CDR1 DFQATT and CDR2 SNEGSKA (reference sequence). V lost 4 bases and J 5 bases, leaving 15 bases between the germline ends. The CDR3, as DNA: TGCAGTGCTAACCCGACCCAGGACCAAAACATTCAGTACTTC. Its protein product is CSANPTQDQNIQYF.

In its sample, this clonotype was seen a few times. The chain links TRBV15 to TRBJ2-6; D is undetermined. Germline CDR1 and CDR2: LNHNV and YYDKDF (reference sequence). The ends were cut back, 1 base at V and 6 bases at J, with 13 bases in the middle. The CDR3 runs to 16 residues. This chain's CDR3 is CATSRGGIRTANVLTF. DNA for the CDR3: TGTGCCACCAGCAGAGGTGGGATCCGTACGGCCAACGTCCTGACTTTC.

This CDR3 is CASGSEIQAGNTEAFF. The CDR3 DNA reads as TGTGCCAGCGGCTCGGAGATACAGGCCGGTAACACTGAAGCTTTCTTT. This chain connects TRBV7-2 to TRBJ1-1; D perhaps matches TRBD1 (5 bases). Germline-derived CDR1 and CDR2 are SGHTA and FQGNSA. The CDR3 has 16 residues. Between the trimmed V and J ends, which lost 8 bases and 2 bases, there was a span of 21 bases. The entire variable domain, with the rest obtained from reference TRBV7-2 and TRBJ1-1, is as follows: GAGVSQSPSNKVTEKGKDVELRCDPISGHTALYWYRQSLGQGLEFLIYFQGNSAPDKSGLPSDRFSAERTGGSVSTLTIQRTQQEDSAVYLCASGSEIQAGNTEAFFGQGTRLTVV.